The 19 T cell receptor beta chains below all came from one sample that was sequenced in a study of control samples from healthy donors and cancer patients. Method: immunoSEQ multiplex PCR; TCRdb's copy keeps in-frame clones and lacks some. The sample shows approximately 90,000 clones, approximately 93% of them seen only once. Sequenced: blood. The receptors were sampled from a woman in her thirties in good health.

V gene TRBV30 combines with J gene TRBJ1-3, with D unresolved. This CDR3 has 14 amino acids. The germline CDR1 and CDR2 sequences are GTSNPN and SVGIG (reference sequence). Trimming removed 2 bases at V and 1 base at J, with 9 bases between. This chain's CDR3 is CAWSPDRSGNTIYF. CDR3 DNA: TGTGCCTGGAGTCCAGATCGTTCTGGAAACACCATATATTTT.

The V call is TRBV6-4, the J call TRBJ2-1; D call uncertain. The CDR3 spans 13 residues. Germline CDR1 reads MRHNA; CDR2 reads SNTAGT. Trimming shortened V by 0 bases and J by 10 bases, and 10 bases separated the two germline ends. DNA of the CDR3: TGTGCCAGCAGTGACTCGGAGATGAAGGAGCAGTTCTTC. Translating it yields CASSDSEMKEQFF.

The V call is TRBV11-1, the J call TRBJ1-6; a weak D match, TRBD1 (6 bases). The V gene's germline CDR1 is SGHAT and CDR2 FQDESV (reference sequence). The CDR3 is 16 residues long. V was trimmed by 4 bases and J by 0 bases, leaving 10 bases between them. The CDR3 loop reads CASSSRGHSYNSPLHF. The CDR3 DNA sequence: TGTGCCAGCAGCTCCCGGGGACACTCCTATAATTCACCCCTCCACTTT.

The rearrangement uses TRBV28 and TRBJ1-1; 7 bases map to TRBD1. This CDR3 comprises 16 residues. Germline values: CDR1 MDHEN, CDR2 SYDVKM. V lost 3 bases and J lost 1; bases outside the gene matches: 8. The CDR3 DNA reads as TGTGCCAGCAGTTTTACAGGGGAGGGACGGAACACTGAAGCTTTCTTT. The encoded protein is CASSFTGEGRNTEAFF.

Note on this clone: A junction boundary mismatches the germline segment, possibly from a read error. The chain has TRBV6-6 and TRBJ1-3; a weak D match, TRBD1 (5 bases). Germline V gives CDR1 MNHNY, CDR2 SVGAGI (reference sequence). The CDR3 totals 14 residues. The CDR3 loop reads CASSFQGSGNTIYF. CDR3 DNA: TGTGCCAGCAGTTTTCAGGGTTCTGGGAACACCATATATTTT.

V and J are TRBV20-1 and TRBJ1-1, with D perhaps matching TRBD1 (5 bases). The CDR3 is made up of 13 amino acids. V gave up 3 bases and J gave up 5 bases, with 13 bases separating them. CDR1 is DFQATT and CDR2 is SNEGSKA in the germline V gene (reference sequence). The CDR3 DNA reads TGCAGTGCTAGTCGTTGGGGGGGGACTGAAGCTTTCTTT. It specifies CSASRWGGTEAFF.

The rearrangement joins TRBV19 to TRBJ1-6, with D maybe TRBD1 (6 bases). This CDR3 contains 15 residues. Germline loops: CDR1 LNHDA, CDR2 SQIVND (reference sequence). V was shortened by 5 bases and J by 7 bases, with 15 bases between the two germline ends. CDR3 coding DNA: TGTGCCAGTAGTTTTGGGGGCTTTGGAAATTCACCCCTCCACTTT. Its protein is CASSFGGFGNSPLHF.

The chain joins TRBV5-4 to TRBJ2-1; no clear D gene. The CDR3 has 11 residues. Trimming removed 4 bases at V and 6 bases at J, with 5 bases between. Germline V lookup: CDR1 SGHNT, CDR2 YYREEE (reference sequence). Here the CDR3 DNA reads TGTGCCAGCAGCAACTCCAATGAGCAGTTCTTC. This translates into CASSNSNEQFF.

The chain carries TRBV4-2 and TRBJ1-2, with no clear D. The CDR3 loop spans 13 amino acids. Looked up from germline, CDR1 is LGHNA and CDR2 is YNFKEQ. Trimming removed 0 bases from V and 8 bases from J, with 10 bases in between. The CDR3 DNA sequence: TGTGCCAGCAGCCAAGATAGCGCTAGGGGCTACACCTTC. Translation gives CASSQDSARGYTF.

The rearrangement links TRBV2 to TRBJ1-6; D is unclear. Trimming took off 6 bases at V and 9 bases at J, with 15 bases between the two ends. The CDR3 runs 14 residues. Per the germline V gene, CDR1 is SNHLY and CDR2 is FYNNEI. Written as DNA, the CDR3 is TGTGCCAGCAGATGGAATAACGGTGGTTCACCCCTCCACTTT. This codes for CASRWNNGGSPLHF.

The gene calls are TRBV18 and TRBJ1-1; no clear D. CDR1 is KGHSH and CDR2 is LQKENI in the germline V gene. V was shortened by 4 bases and J by 1 base, with 7 bases between the two germline ends. This CDR3 comprises 13 residues. CDR3 protein: CASSLTENTEAFF. Written as DNA, the CDR3 is TGTGCCAGCTCACTTACAGAGAACACTGAAGCTTTCTTT.

The rearrangement joins TRBV14 to TRBJ2-7, with 8 bases fitting TRBD2. The CDR3 contains 14 residues. Looked up from germline, CDR1 is SGHDN and CDR2 is FVKESK. The CDR3 bases are TGTTTCCAAAAGGGCGGACTAGCCCCCTACGAGCAGTACTTC. Translated, it gives CFQKGGLAPYEQYF.

The J gene is TRBJ2-7, the V gene TRBV5-4, with 10 bases aligning to TRBD1. The junction had 12 bases not matched to a gene; V was cut back by 4 bases and J by 5 bases. Germline V gene data show CDR1 as SGHNT and CDR2 as YYREEE (reference sequence). This CDR3 region has 16 residues. The CDR3 nucleotides read TGTGCCAGCAGCATCGGGCCGGGACAGGGGTTTAACGAGCAGTACTTC. Residues: CASSIGPGQGFNEQYF.

This chain connects TRBV6-1 to TRBJ2-2, with 11 bases aligning to TRBD2. The CDR3 length is 17 residues. The germline CDR1 and CDR2 sequences are MNHNS and SASEGT. V gave up 2 bases and J gave up 2 bases; unmatched junction bases: 4. The CDR3 DNA reads TGTGCCAGCAGTGAAATAGCGGGAGGGCTTAACACCGGGGAGCTGTTTTTT. Amino acids: CASSEIAGGLNTGELFF.

The rearrangement joins TRBV20-1 to TRBJ2-5; D not certain. The CDR3 extends over 10 amino acids. V dropped 6 bases and J dropped 5 bases, with 7 bases sitting between them. The germline gives CDR1 DFQATT, CDR2 SNEGSKA (reference sequence). The CDR3 spells CSAPRETQYF. CDR3 DNA sequence: TGCAGTGCACCGCGGGAGACCCAGTACTTC.

The V call is TRBV28, the J call TRBJ2-2, with 7 bases that match TRBD2. The CDR3 runs to 16 residues. The germline V gene encodes CDR1 MDHEN and CDR2 SYDVKM. Trimming removed 7 bases from V and 4 bases from J; junction bases left unmatched: 12. The CDR3 spells CASTLPGGLATGELFF. CDR3 nucleotides: TGTGCCAGCACCTTGCCGGGGGGACTGGCCACCGGGGAGCTGTTTTTT.

This chain links TRBV12-3 or TRBV12-4 with TRBJ1-1, with no clear D. V was trimmed by 6 bases and J by 0 bases, leaving 5 bases between them. The CDR3 loop spans 12 amino acids. CDR3 DNA sequence: TGTGCCAGCAGCCAGATGAACACTGAAGCTTTCTTT. Amino acids: CASSQMNTEAFF.

The gene calls are TRBV24-1 and TRBJ1-2; D is ambiguous. Germline values: CDR1 KGHDR, CDR2 SFDVKD. This CDR3 spans 13 amino acids. The V and J ends lost 1 base and 8 bases respectively, with 10 bases between them. For the CDR3, the DNA is TGTGCCACCAGTGATTTTGAGGGTTGGGGCTACACCTTC. This gives the protein CATSDFEGWGYTF.

The rearrangement links TRBV15 to TRBJ1-3; D gene ambiguous. V lost 3 bases and J lost 7, with 22 bases in between. CDR3 size: 17 residues. The germline V gene encodes CDR1 LNHNV and CDR2 YYDKDF (reference sequence). Here the CDR3 reads CATSRGGEAQFWNTIYF. The CDR3 bases are TGTGCCACCAGCAGGGGTGGGGAGGCTCAGTTTTGGAACACCATATATTTT. The full variable domain, in which reference TRBV15 and TRBJ1-3 provide the parts outside the CDR3, is DAMVIQNPRYQVTQFGKPVTLSCSQTLNHNVMYWYQQKSSQAPKLLFHYYDKDFNNEADTPDNFQSRRPNTSFCFLDIRSPGLGDTAMYLCATSRGGEAQFWNTIYFGEGSWLTVV.